This TCR beta chain emerged from a study of blood T cells in healthy people across ages. Through a sample-barcoded 5' primer and a J-beta primer mix, a second PCR was run for roughly 7 to 12 cycles. TCRdb ran MiXCR on the 5' RACE reads and lists one entry per CDR3 protein. The sample yields fewer than 2 million distinct CDR3 sequences, about two fifths seen once. This clonotype was observed a few times. CDR1 and CDR2 (germline): DFQATT, SNEGSKA (reference sequence). The V end was cut by 5 bases, the J end by 6 bases, with 17 bases between. The CDR3 covers 13 residues. The sequence was obtained from a human donor in good health. The V call is TRBV20-1, the J call TRBJ2-7; D not resolved. The specimen was blood. The CDR3 protein is CSASPGGISEQYF. As DNA, the CDR3 is TGCAGTGCTTCTCCGGGCGGAATCTCCGAGCAGTACTTC.